What follows are 27 T cell receptor beta chains derived from one specimen sequenced in a study of T-cell reconstitution after alpha-beta-depleted transplantation in children. Unique molecular identifiers were used in preparing the TCRbeta library. TCRdb re-called the PCR reads with MiXCR, one entry per CDR3 protein. This sample has about 690,000 distinct CDR3 sequences; roughly 15% occur once, and the top ten carry under 1.2%. The sample was PBMCs from the stem cell graft donor, taken from the stem cell graft. All receptors come from a human donor who donated a stem cell graft to a child with acute myeloid leukemia.

This clonotype was recorded a few times. The V call is TRBV28, the J call TRBJ1-3; D is undetermined. The CDR3 contains 14 residues. V lost 6 bases and J 8 bases, leaving 17 bases between the germline ends. Germline CDR1 and CDR2: MDHEN and SYDVKM. The CDR3 region is CASSSPIAEDTIYF. CDR3 nucleotide sequence: TGTGCCAGCAGCTCGCCGATCGCCGAGGACACCATATATTTT.

This clonotype was recorded at least ten times. V gene TRBV20-1 combines with J gene TRBJ2-2, with a weak D call TRBD1 (6 bases). This CDR3 comprises 16 residues. Trimming left V 2 bases short and J 1 base short, with 14 bases between. Germline CDR1 reads DFQATT; CDR2 reads SNEGSKA (reference sequence). The CDR3 DNA is TGCAGTGCTAGACCCCTTGACAGGAGGAACACCGGGGAGCTGTTTTTT. Translation gives CSARPLDRRNTGELFF.

This sequence joins TRBV5-4 and TRBJ2-2; D gene ambiguous. This CDR3 spans 18 amino acids. The V and J ends lost 1 base and 2 bases respectively, with 18 bases between them. Germline V lookup: CDR1 SGHNT, CDR2 YYREEE (reference sequence). The CDR3 is CASSLSPAGSSNTGELFF. In DNA form, the CDR3 reads TGTGCCAGCAGCTTGTCCCCAGCAGGATCATCTAACACCGGGGAGCTGTTTTTT.

The rearrangement uses TRBV11-1 and TRBJ1-6; D uncertain. CDR3 length: 14 residues. V was pared by 3 bases and J by 8 bases, with 11 bases between. In germline, CDR1 is SGHAT, CDR2 FQDESV (reference sequence). The CDR3 is CASSFGDWDSPLHF. CDR3 DNA: TGTGCCAGCAGCTTTGGGGATTGGGATTCACCCCTCCACTTT.

This clonotype showed up many times. J is TRBJ2-3 and V is TRBV20-1; TRBD1 might be the D (5 bases). The CDR3 length is 14 residues. Germline V gene lookup returns CDR1 DFQATT and CDR2 SNEGSKA (reference sequence). Trimming removed 2 bases at V and 1 base at J, with 10 bases between. CDR3 coding DNA: TGCAGTGCTAGACCAGGGTCTCGCACAGATACGCAGTATTTT. Encoded protein: CSARPGSRTDTQYF.

The CDR3 region is CASSFVAGTDEAFF. The CDR3 coding sequence is TGTGCCAGCAGTTTCGTGGCCGGGACAGATGAAGCTTTCTTT. This rearrangement joins TRBV28 to TRBJ1-1; 7 bases agree with TRBD1. Germline CDR1 and CDR2: MDHEN and SYDVKM. J gave up 7 bases and V 3 bases, and 8 bases lay outside the gene matches. The CDR3 is 14 residues long.

V usage is TRBV4-3 and J usage is TRBJ2-1; perhaps TRBD2 as D (5 bases). CDR1 LGHNA and CDR2 YSLEER come from the germline V gene. V lost 1 base, J lost 4 bases, and 14 bases lay in between. The CDR3 extends over 16 amino acids. The CDR3 here is CASSQVVEAAYNEQFF. The CDR3 DNA reads TGCGCCAGCAGCCAAGTGGTGGAAGCGGCATACAATGAGCAGTTCTTC.

A few counts support this clonotype. The junction shows a germline mismatch at one end, possibly a read error. The chain employs TRBV20-1 and TRBJ2-5, with D tentatively TRBD1 (6 bases). In germline, CDR1 is DFQATT, CDR2 SNEGSKA (reference sequence). CDR3 length: 11 residues. The CDR3 DNA reads as TGCAGTGCTAGGGGACAAGGGACCCAGTACTTC. Amino acids: CSARGQGTQYF.

The CDR3 bases are TGCAGCGTGGGGGGAGGGGGTGTGCGGACTGAAGCTTTCTTT. Protein sequence: CSVGGGGVRTEAFF. The chain is built from TRBV29-1 and TRBJ1-1, with D tentatively TRBD1 (6 bases). The CDR3 contains 14 residues. Germline CDR1 SQVTM, CDR2 ANQGSEA. The ends were cut back, 6 bases at V and 5 bases at J, with 19 bases in the middle.

The chain combines TRBV20-1 with TRBJ2-2; TRBD2 agrees at 8 bases. This CDR3 has 15 amino acids. V shed 4 bases and J 7 bases; nucleotides not matched to a gene: 11. Germline lookup yields CDR1 DFQATT and CDR2 SNEGSKA (reference sequence). In DNA form, the CDR3 reads TGCAGTGCTACCCGACTAGCGCCCTACGGCGGGGAGCTGTTTTTT. It encodes CSATRLAPYGGELFF.

This clonotype was detected a few times. V usage is TRBV20-1 and J usage is TRBJ2-1; D is uncertain. Trimming shortened V by 1 base and J by 5 bases, and 9 bases separated the two germline ends. Germline-derived CDR1 and CDR2 are DFQATT and SNEGSKA (reference sequence). The CDR3 contains 13 residues. CDR3 protein: CSARATEHNEQFF. The CDR3 DNA sequence: TGCAGTGCTAGAGCGACGGAGCACAATGAGCAGTTCTTC.

This chain links TRBV12-3 or TRBV12-4 with TRBJ1-5; the D gene is possibly TRBD1 (6 bases). The CDR3 runs to 17 residues. V was trimmed by 5 bases and J by 0 bases, leaving 17 bases between them. As DNA, the CDR3 is TGTGCCAGCAGTCTCTCCCAGACAGGCTATAGCAATCAGCCCCAGCATTTT. It is translated as CASSLSQTGYSNQPQHF.

The sample holds a few counts of this clonotype. The chain combines TRBV7-9 with TRBJ1-1; no clear D gene. The CDR3 runs to 15 residues. In germline, CDR1 is SEHNR, CDR2 FQNEAQ (reference sequence). Trimming removed 0 bases from V and 1 base from J, with 9 bases in between. The CDR3 coding sequence is TGTGCCAGCAGCTTAGCGCCAGCCTCGAACACTGAAGCTTTCTTT. This codes for CASSLAPASNTEAFF.

This clonotype was observed at least ten times. The rearrangement links TRBV29-1 to TRBJ1-4; D gene unclear. V lost 0 bases and J 8 bases, leaving 4 bases between the germline ends. The CDR3 totals 11 residues. Germline CDR1 is SQVTM and CDR2 is ANQGSEA. Here the CDR3 reads CSVEEGEKLFF. Here the CDR3 DNA reads TGCAGCGTTGAAGAAGGGGAAAAACTGTTTTTT.

V and J are TRBV28 and TRBJ2-7; TRBD1 or TRBD2 may be the D gene (5 bases each). The V and J ends lost 3 bases and 5 bases respectively, with 11 bases between them. The CDR3 is 13 residues long. From germline, CDR1 is MDHEN and CDR2 SYDVKM. CDR3 nucleotides: TGTGCCAGCAGTTTGGGACGGCTAAACGAGCAGTACGTC. This encodes CASSLGRLNEQYV.

This chain joins TRBV4-1 and TRBJ2-5, with 12 bases aligning to TRBD2. The J segment lost 14 bases and the V segment lost 0 bases, leaving 10 bases of the junction unmatched. The CDR3 totals 15 residues. Germline V gene sequence: CDR1 MGHRA, CDR2 YSYEKL. This CDR3 reads CASSQEVLAGGTLYF. The CDR3 DNA is TGCGCCAGCAGCCAAGAAGTACTAGCGGGGGGCACCCTTTACTTC.

The chain combines TRBV5-8 with TRBJ1-4; the D gene is possibly TRBD1 (5 bases). Germline V lookup: CDR1 SGHTS, CDR2 YDEGEE. V was shortened by 0 bases and J by 8 bases, with 14 bases between the two germline ends. The CDR3 extends over 15 amino acids. The CDR3: CASSLGKGRREKLFF. The CDR3 coding sequence is TGTGCCAGCAGCTTGGGGAAGGGGCGGCGCGAAAAACTGTTTTTT.

This clonotype was counted at least ten times. The chain is built from TRBV20-1 and TRBJ2-4, with D maybe TRBD1 (6 bases). Germline assignment: CDR1 DFQATT and CDR2 SNEGSKA (reference sequence). Trimming removed 6 bases at V and 6 bases at J, with 18 bases between. The CDR3 extends over 14 amino acids. CDR3 amino acids: CSAFSQGTGNIQYF. The DNA of the CDR3 is TGCAGTGCGTTTAGTCAGGGGACGGGAAACATTCAGTACTTC.

This clonotype was detected only a few times. The chain recombines TRBV5-8 with TRBJ2-6, with D perhaps TRBD1 (5 bases). The germline gives CDR1 SGHTS, CDR2 YDEGEE. V was pared by 4 bases and J by 4 bases, with 12 bases between. CDR3 length: 15 amino acids. The CDR3, as DNA: TGTGCCAGCAGCAAAGAAGGGGTCGGGGCCAACGTCCTGACTTTC. Protein: CASSKEGVGANVLTF.

V and J are TRBV25-1 and TRBJ1-3; 8 bases map to TRBD1. Trimming removed 3 bases from V and 0 bases from J; junction bases left unmatched: 10. The germline gives CDR1 MGHDK, CDR2 SYGVNS. This CDR3 is 18 amino acids long. The DNA of the CDR3 is TGTGCCAGCAGTGAGTTCTTTGACAGGGGAACCTCTGGAAACACCATATATTTT. Protein: CASSEFFDRGTSGNTIYF.

This clonotype was observed a handful of times. V and J are TRBV24-1 and TRBJ2-1; 9 nucleotides match TRBD1. Germline values: CDR1 KGHDR, CDR2 SFDVKD. CDR3 length: 15 residues. The ends lost 7 bases at V and 2 bases at J; junction bases unmatched: 5. The CDR3 sequence: CATSATGGPYNEQFF. DNA for the CDR3: TGTGCCACCAGCGCCACAGGGGGCCCCTACAATGAGCAGTTCTTC.

This clonotype has at least ten counts. The chain joins TRBV20-1 to TRBJ1-3, with 10 bases that match TRBD1. The CDR3 runs 14 residues. Germline V gene sequence: CDR1 DFQATT, CDR2 SNEGSKA (reference sequence). With V trimmed by 0 bases and J by 7 bases, 3 bases remained unmatched. CDR3 protein: CSARDRQGANTIYF. The CDR3 coding sequence is TGCAGTGCTAGAGATCGACAGGGGGCGAACACCATATATTTT.

The genes are TRBV4-1 and TRBJ2-7; tentative D call: TRBD2 (6 bases). The CDR3 is made up of 15 amino acids. Trimming removed 1 base at V and 1 base at J, with 11 bases between. The V gene's germline CDR1 is MGHRA and CDR2 YSYEKL. This chain's CDR3 is CASSQGMGGSYEQYV. CDR3 bases: TGCGCCAGCAGCCAAGGGATGGGGGGATCCTACGAGCAGTACGTC.

This clonotype was found a few times. The genes are TRBV7-7 and TRBJ2-2; D is possibly TRBD1 or TRBD2 (6 bases each). Germline lookup yields CDR1 SSHAT and CDR2 FNYEAQ (reference sequence). Deletions cut 2 bases from V and 7 bases from J, with 14 bases between. This CDR3 has 15 amino acids. CDR3: CASSLMSGEDGELFF. CDR3 nucleotides: TGTGCCAGCAGCTTAATGTCAGGGGAGGACGGGGAGCTGTTTTTT.

In this sample, this clonotype turned up many times. The chain uses TRBV20-1 and TRBJ2-7; D ambiguous. Per germline, CDR1 DFQATT and CDR2 SNEGSKA (reference sequence). The CDR3 totals 13 residues. Between the trimmed V and J ends, which lost 8 bases and 0 bases, there was a span of 14 bases. The CDR3 reads CSPRDGRSYEQYF. Here the CDR3 DNA reads TGCAGTCCCAGAGACGGACGCTCCTACGAGCAGTACTTC.

The rearrangement uses TRBV20-1 and TRBJ1-1, with D uncertain. Germline V gives CDR1 DFQATT, CDR2 SNEGSKA (reference sequence). Trimming removed 0 bases at V and 8 bases at J, with 10 bases between. The CDR3 runs to 12 residues. CDR3 loop: CSARDQLFEAFF. The CDR3 nucleotides read TGCAGTGCTAGAGATCAACTTTTCGAAGCTTTCTTT.

The chain is built from TRBV18 and TRBJ2-1; 10 nucleotides line up with TRBD1. This CDR3 is 18 amino acids long. The trim removed 4 bases at V and 4 bases at J, leaving 13 bases unmatched. The germline V gene has CDR1 KGHSH and CDR2 LQKENI. CDR3 sequence: CASSQGQGRPLRYNEQFF. Here the CDR3 DNA reads TGTGCCAGCTCACAGGGACAGGGGCGACCCCTCCGGTACAATGAGCAGTTCTTC.